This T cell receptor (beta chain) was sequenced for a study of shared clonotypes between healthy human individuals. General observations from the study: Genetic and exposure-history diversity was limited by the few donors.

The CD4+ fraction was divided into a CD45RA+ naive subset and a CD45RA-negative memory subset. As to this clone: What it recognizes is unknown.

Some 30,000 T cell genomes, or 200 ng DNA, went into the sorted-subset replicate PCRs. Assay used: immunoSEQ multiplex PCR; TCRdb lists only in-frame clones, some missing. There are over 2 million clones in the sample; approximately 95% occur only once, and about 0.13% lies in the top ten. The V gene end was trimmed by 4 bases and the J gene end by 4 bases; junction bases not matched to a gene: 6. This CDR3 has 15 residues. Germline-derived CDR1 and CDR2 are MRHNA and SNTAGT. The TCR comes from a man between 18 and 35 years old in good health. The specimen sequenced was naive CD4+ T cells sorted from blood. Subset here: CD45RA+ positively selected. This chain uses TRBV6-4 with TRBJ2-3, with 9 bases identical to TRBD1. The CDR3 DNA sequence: TGTGCCAGCAGTGTGGGACAGGGTCGCCCAGATACGCAGTATTTT. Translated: CASSVGQGRPDTQYF.